These 2 T cell receptor beta chains were all obtained from the same sample, sequenced in a study of shared clonotypes between healthy human individuals. The repertoire was sequenced with immunoSEQ multiplex PCR; TCRdb's copy has only in-frame clones and lacks some. The sample has millions of clones, more than 85% seen once. Naive CD8 cells were CD45RO-negative, positively selected for CCR7, excluding terminally differentiated effector memory CD45RA+ cells. Input material: naive CD8+ T cells from PBMCs. The receptor source for this set is a man aged 18 to 30 in good health. Some clones in this sample may be carry-over from other donors' samples.

V and J are TRBV13 and TRBJ2-7; D uncertain. The ends were cut back, 0 bases at V and 4 bases at J, with 13 bases in the middle. The CDR3 is 15 amino acids. Germline V gene lookup returns CDR1 PRHDT and CDR2 FYEKMQ (reference sequence). This chain's CDR3 is CASSLGGPSKYEQYF. The CDR3 DNA reads as TGTGCCAGCAGCTTAGGTGGACCGTCGAAATACGAGCAGTACTTC.

This clone was detected only once. This chain connects TRBV30 to TRBJ2-7; TRBD2 matches 9 bases. Germline values: CDR1 GTSNPN, CDR2 SVGIG (reference sequence). V trimming: 0 bases; J trimming: 3 bases; junction bases outside the gene matches: 18. This CDR3 has 19 residues. The DNA of the CDR3 is TGTGCCTGGAGTGTACCCGAGATGGCTAGCGGGGTAGGGCGCTACGAGCAGTACTTC. This gives the protein CAWSVPEMASGVGRYEQYF.